This TCR beta chain derives from a study of blood T cell repertoires in COVID-19. For the study at large: Specimens from acute and convalescent COVID-19 originated in the United States, Italy and Spain. From T cells, B-cell-depleted T cells, or PBMCs came the material, which was cDNA or gDNA.

In Cohort 3, a recovered donor had either two negative PCRs, clearance, or symptom resolution. Authors' data handling: Amplification of reference gene primers provided the estimated nucleated cell counts. Generated by immunoSEQ multiplex PCR, the TCRdb table keeps only in-frame clones and is missing some. V and J calls and clone size come straight from that table; D and trimming were deduced from the DNA. This table has approximately 220,000 clones, about 88% appearing once. V lost 1 base, J lost 3 bases, and 10 bases stayed unmatched. The CDR3 runs to 19 residues. Germline lookup yields CDR1 SEHNR and CDR2 FQNEAQ (reference sequence).

The origin of this receptor is a woman aged 30 to 39 who had recovered from COVID-19. V and J are TRBV7-9 and TRBJ2-1; 12 positions agree with TRBD2. Sequenced material: PBMCs or T cells enriched from blood (not recorded which). The CDR3 DNA reads TGTGCCAGCAGCTTAGTAAGGCTAGCGGGGGGGCCGATCTACAATGAGCAGTTCTTC. This gives the protein CASSLVRLAGGPIYNEQFF.